This T cell receptor beta chain was identified during a study of blood T cell repertoires in COVID-19. Study-level information: Sources were T cells, B-cell-depleted T cells, or PBMCs; the material itself was cDNA or gDNA.

Germline CDR1 reads MNHNY; CDR2 reads SVGAGI (reference sequence). V was shortened by 4 bases and J by 6 bases, with 16 bases between the two germline ends. This CDR3 has 15 amino acids. Measured with immunoSEQ multiplex PCR; TCRdb has only the in-frame clones, and not every one. The sample carries about 230,000 clones, 80% to 85% recorded once. Sequencing input: peripheral blood. The chain employs TRBV6-6 and TRBJ2-1; D is uncertain. This clonotype was sampled from a man over 45 with active or convalescent COVID-19. In DNA, the CDR3 is TGTGCCAGCAGTTCCCTCAGTTATGGTGCCAATGAGCAGTTCTTC. It is translated as CASSSLSYGANEQFF.